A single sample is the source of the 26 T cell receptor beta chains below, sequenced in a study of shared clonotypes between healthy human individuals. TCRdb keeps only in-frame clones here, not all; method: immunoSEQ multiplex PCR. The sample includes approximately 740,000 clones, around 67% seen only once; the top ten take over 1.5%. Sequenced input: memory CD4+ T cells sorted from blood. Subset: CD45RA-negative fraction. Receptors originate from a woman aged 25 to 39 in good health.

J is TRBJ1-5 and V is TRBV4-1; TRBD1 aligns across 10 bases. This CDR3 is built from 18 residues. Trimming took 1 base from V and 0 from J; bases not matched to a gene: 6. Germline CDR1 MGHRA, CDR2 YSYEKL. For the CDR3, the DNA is TGCGCCAGCAGCCAAGGGACAGGGGGATTTAATAGCAATCAGCCCCAGCATTTT. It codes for CASSQGTGGFNSNQPQHF.

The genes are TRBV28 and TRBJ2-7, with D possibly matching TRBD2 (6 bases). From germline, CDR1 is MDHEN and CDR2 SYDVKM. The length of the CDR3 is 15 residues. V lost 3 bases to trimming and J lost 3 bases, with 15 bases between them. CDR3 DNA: TGTGCCAGCAGTTTCGTTAGCGGTCTAAACTACGAGCAGTACTTC. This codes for CASSFVSGLNYEQYF.

In nucleotides, the CDR3 is TGTGCCAGCACCCGACTAGCGGGAGGCTACGAGCAGTACTTC. Translated, it gives CASTRLAGGYEQYF. V and J are TRBV28 and TRBJ2-7; 13 bases agree with TRBD2. Germline loops: CDR1 MDHEN, CDR2 SYDVKM. With 7 bases clipped from V and 3 bases from J, the junction kept 3 bases outside the gene matches. CDR3 length: 14 residues. Full variable domain (outside the CDR3, taken from reference TRBV28 and TRBJ2-7): DVKVTQSSRYLVKRTGEKVFLECVQDMDHENMFWYRQDPGLGLRLIYFSYDVKMKEKGDIPEGYSVSREKKERFSLILESASTNQTSMYLCASTRLAGGYEQYFGPGTRLTVT.

The CDR3 bases are TGTGCCAGCAGCGTCTTGGGGACAGGGGGAGGGAACACTGAAGCTTTCTTT. This encodes CASSVLGTGGGNTEAFF. V is TRBV9 and J is TRBJ1-1, with 11 bases that match TRBD1. The CDR3 covers 17 residues. Germline V lookup: CDR1 SGDLS, CDR2 YYNGEE. V lost 2 bases, J lost 1 base, and 7 bases stayed unmatched.

CDR3 in DNA: TGTGCCAGCAGTTTATACAGGGGGCAGTACGAGCAGTACTTC. Protein: CASSLYRGQYEQYF. The V call is TRBV28, the J call TRBJ2-7; 9 nucleotides match TRBD1. The CDR3 length is 14 residues. Germline V gene data show CDR1 as MDHEN and CDR2 as SYDVKM. J gave up 4 bases and V 1 base, and 2 bases lay outside the gene matches.

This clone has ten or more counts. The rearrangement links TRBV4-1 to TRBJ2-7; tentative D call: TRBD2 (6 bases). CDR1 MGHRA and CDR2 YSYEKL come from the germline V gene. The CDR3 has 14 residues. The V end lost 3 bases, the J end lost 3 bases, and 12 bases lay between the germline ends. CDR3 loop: CASSHQLSGYEQYF. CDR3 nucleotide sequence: TGCGCCAGCAGCCACCAGCTTAGCGGCTACGAGCAGTACTTC.

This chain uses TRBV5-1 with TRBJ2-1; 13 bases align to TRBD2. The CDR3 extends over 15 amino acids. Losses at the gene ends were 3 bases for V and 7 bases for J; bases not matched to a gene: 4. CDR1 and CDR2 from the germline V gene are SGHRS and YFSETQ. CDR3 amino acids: CASSWTSGSGNEQFF. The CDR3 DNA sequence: TGCGCCAGCAGCTGGACTAGCGGGAGTGGGAATGAGCAGTTCTTC.

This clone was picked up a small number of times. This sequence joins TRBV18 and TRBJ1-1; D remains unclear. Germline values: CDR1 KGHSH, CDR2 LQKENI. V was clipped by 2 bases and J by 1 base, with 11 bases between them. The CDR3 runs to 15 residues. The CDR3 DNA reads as TGTGCCAGCTCACCAAGCGGTGGGGAGAACACTGAAGCTTTCTTT. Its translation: CASSPSGGENTEAFF.

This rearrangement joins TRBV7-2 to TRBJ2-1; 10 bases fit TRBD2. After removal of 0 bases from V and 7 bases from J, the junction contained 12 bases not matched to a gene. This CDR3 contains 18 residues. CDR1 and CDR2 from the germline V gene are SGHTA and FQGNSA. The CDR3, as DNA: TGTGCCAGCAGCTTAGCGCTGGCTAGCGGGAGCCCCACAAATGAGCAGTTCTTC. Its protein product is CASSLALASGSPTNEQFF.

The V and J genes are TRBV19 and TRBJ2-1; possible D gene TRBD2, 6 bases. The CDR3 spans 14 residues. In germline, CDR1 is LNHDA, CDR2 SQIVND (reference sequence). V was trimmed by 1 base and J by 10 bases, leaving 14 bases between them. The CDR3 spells CASSIGSETREQFF. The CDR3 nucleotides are TGTGCCAGTAGTATAGGGTCCGAGACTAGGGAGCAGTTCTTC.

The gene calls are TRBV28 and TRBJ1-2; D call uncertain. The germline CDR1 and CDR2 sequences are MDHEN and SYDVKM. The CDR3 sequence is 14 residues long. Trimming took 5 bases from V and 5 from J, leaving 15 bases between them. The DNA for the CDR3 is TGTGCCAGCAGTCCGGGTGTGGGAGATTATGGCTACACCTTC. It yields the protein CASSPGVGDYGYTF.

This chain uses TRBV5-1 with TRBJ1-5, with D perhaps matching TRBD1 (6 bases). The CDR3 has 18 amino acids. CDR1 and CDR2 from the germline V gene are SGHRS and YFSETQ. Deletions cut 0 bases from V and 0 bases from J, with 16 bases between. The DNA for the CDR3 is TGCGCCAGCAGCTTGGCCCGGAAGGACAGCGATAGCAATCAGCCCCAGCATTTT. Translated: CASSLARKDSDSNQPQHF. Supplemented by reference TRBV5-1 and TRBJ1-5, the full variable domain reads KAGVTQTPRYLIKTRGQQVTLSCSPISGHRSVSWYQQTPGQGLQFLFEYFSETQRNKGNFPGRFSGRQFSNSRSEMNVSTLELGDSALYLCASSLARKDSDSNQPQHFGDGTRLSIL.

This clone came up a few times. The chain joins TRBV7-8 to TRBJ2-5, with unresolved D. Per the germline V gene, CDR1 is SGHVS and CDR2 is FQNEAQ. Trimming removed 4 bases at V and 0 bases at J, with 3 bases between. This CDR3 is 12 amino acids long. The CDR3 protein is CASSWNQETQYF. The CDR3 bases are TGTGCCAGCAGCTGGAACCAAGAGACCCAGTACTTC.

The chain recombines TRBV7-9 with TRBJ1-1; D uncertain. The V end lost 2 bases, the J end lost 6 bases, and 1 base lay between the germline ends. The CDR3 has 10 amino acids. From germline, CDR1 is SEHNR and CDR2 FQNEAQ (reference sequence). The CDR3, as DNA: TGTGCCAGCAGCTTATCTGAAGCTTTCTTT. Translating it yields CASSLSEAFF.

DNA for the CDR3: TGCGCCAGCAGTATAGCGGGAGACTACACAGATACGCAGTATTTT. Translated: CASSIAGDYTDTQYF. This rearrangement joins TRBV10-2 to TRBJ2-3; TRBD2 agrees at 9 bases. V lost 5 bases and J lost 2; bases outside the gene matches: 5. CDR1 and CDR2 from the germline V gene are WSHSY and SAAADI. The CDR3 extends over 15 amino acids.

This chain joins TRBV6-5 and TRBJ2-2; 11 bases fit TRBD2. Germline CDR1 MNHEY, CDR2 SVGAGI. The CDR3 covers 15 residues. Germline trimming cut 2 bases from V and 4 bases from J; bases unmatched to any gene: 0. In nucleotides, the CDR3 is TGTGCCAGCAGTTACCTAGCGGGAGGCACCGGGGAGCTGTTTTTT. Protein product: CASSYLAGGTGELFF.

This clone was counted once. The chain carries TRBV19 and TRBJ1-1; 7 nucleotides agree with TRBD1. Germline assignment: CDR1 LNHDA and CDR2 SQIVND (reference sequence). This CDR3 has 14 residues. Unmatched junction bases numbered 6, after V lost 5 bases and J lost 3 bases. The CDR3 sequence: CASSSPDRYTEAFF. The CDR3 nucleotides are TGTGCCAGTAGTTCCCCGGACAGGTACACTGAAGCTTTCTTT.

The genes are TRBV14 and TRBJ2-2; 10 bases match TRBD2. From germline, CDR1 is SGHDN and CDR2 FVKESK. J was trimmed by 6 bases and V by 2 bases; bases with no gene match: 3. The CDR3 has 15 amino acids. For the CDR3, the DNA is TGTGCCAGCAGCCAAATAGCGGGAGGCCCCGGGGAGCTGTTTTTT. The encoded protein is CASSQIAGGPGELFF.

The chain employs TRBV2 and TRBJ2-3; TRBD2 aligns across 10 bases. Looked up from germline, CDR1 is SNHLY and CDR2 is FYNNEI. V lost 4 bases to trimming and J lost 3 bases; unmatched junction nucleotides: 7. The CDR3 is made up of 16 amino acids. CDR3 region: CASSAQGLAITDTQYF. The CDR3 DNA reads TGTGCCAGCAGTGCCCAGGGACTAGCGATTACAGATACGCAGTATTTT.

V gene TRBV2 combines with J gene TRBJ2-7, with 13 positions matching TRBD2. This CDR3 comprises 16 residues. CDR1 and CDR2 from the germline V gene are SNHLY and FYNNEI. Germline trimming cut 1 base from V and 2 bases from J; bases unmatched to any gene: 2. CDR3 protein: CASSEGGLAGTYEQYF. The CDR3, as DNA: TGTGCCAGCAGTGAAGGGGGACTAGCGGGAACCTACGAGCAGTACTTC. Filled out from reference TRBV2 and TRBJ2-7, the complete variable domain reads EPEVTQTPSHQVTQMGQEVILRCVPISNHLYFYWYRQILGQKVEFLVSFYNNEISEKSEIFDDQFSVERPDGSNFTLKIRSTKLEDSAMYFCASSEGGLAGTYEQYFGPGTRLTVT.

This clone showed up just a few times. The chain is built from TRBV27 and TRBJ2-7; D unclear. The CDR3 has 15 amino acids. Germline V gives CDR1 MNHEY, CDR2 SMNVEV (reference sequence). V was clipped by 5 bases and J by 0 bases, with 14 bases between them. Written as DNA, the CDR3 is TGTGCCAGCAGTGCGCGTGTGGGCCTCTCCTACGAGCAGTACTTC. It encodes CASSARVGLSYEQYF.

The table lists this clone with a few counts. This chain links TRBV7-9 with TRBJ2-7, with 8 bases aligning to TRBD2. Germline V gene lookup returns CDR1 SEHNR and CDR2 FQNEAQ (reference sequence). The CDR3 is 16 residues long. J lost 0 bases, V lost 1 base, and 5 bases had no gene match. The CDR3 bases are TGTGCCAGCAGCTTAGGGACCGGGACTAGCTCCTACGAGCAGTACTTC. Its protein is CASSLGTGTSSYEQYF. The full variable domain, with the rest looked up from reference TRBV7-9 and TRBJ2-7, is DTGVSQNPRHKITKRGQNVTFRCDPISEHNRLYWYRQTLGQGPEFLTYFQNEAQLEKSRLLSDRFSAERPKGSFSTLEIQRTEQGDSAMYLCASSLGTGTSSYEQYFGPGTRLTVT.

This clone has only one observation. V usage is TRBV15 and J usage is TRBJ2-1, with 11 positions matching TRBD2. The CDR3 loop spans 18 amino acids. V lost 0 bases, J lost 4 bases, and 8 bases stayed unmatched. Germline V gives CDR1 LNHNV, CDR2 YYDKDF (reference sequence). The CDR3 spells CATSRDPRLAGNYNEQFF. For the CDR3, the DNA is TGTGCCACCAGCAGAGATCCGCGACTAGCGGGAAATTACAATGAGCAGTTCTTC.

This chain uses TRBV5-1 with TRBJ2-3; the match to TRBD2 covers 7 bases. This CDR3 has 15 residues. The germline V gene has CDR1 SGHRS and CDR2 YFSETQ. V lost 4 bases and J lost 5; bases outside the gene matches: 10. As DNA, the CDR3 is TGCGCCAGCAGCCTCGTTACGGGGGAGGGAGATACGCAGTATTTT. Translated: CASSLVTGEGDTQYF.

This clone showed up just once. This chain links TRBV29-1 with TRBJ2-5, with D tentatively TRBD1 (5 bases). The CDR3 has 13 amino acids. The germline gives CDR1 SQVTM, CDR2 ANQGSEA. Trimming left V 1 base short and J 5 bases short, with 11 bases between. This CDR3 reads CSVEGQGWETQYF. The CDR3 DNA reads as TGCAGCGTTGAAGGGCAGGGCTGGGAGACCCAGTACTTC.

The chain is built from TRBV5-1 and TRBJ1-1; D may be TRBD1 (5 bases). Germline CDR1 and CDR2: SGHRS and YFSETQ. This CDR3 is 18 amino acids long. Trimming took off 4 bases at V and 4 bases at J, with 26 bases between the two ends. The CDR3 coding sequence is TGCGCCAGCAGCAGGCAAACCGGCGGGGGAAAATTGGGCACTGAAGCTTTCTTT. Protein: CASSRQTGGGKLGTEAFF.